This TCR beta chain originates from a study of OX40 agonist ivuxolimab in advanced cancers. Study-level findings and limits: Partial responders treated at 0.1-3.0 mg/kg exhibited clonal expansion among the lowest measured. CD8+ T cells were the subset that, on average, had more expanded clones than CD4+.

No patient had autoimmune disease or received systemic immunosuppression. The CDR3 runs 14 residues. The germline V gene has CDR1 SQVTM and CDR2 ANQGSEA. V was trimmed by 3 bases and J by 0 bases, leaving 9 bases between them. This clone was counted only a few times. Its antigen is undetermined. The repertoire was sequenced with immunoSEQ multiplex PCR; TCRdb's copy has only in-frame clones and lacks some. The sample lists about 77,000 clones; roughly 84% were seen once. The origin of this receptor is an adult with an advanced solid tumor such as melanoma, head and neck, liver or kidney cancer. The starting material was CD4+ or CD8+ T cells sorted from blood, obtained in a trial of the OX40 agonist ivuxolimab. The chain joins TRBV29-1 to TRBJ2-1; D call uncertain. DNA of the CDR3: TGCAGCGTTGAGAGAAGGATCTCCTACAATGAGCAGTTCTTC. This sequence encodes CSVERRISYNEQFF.